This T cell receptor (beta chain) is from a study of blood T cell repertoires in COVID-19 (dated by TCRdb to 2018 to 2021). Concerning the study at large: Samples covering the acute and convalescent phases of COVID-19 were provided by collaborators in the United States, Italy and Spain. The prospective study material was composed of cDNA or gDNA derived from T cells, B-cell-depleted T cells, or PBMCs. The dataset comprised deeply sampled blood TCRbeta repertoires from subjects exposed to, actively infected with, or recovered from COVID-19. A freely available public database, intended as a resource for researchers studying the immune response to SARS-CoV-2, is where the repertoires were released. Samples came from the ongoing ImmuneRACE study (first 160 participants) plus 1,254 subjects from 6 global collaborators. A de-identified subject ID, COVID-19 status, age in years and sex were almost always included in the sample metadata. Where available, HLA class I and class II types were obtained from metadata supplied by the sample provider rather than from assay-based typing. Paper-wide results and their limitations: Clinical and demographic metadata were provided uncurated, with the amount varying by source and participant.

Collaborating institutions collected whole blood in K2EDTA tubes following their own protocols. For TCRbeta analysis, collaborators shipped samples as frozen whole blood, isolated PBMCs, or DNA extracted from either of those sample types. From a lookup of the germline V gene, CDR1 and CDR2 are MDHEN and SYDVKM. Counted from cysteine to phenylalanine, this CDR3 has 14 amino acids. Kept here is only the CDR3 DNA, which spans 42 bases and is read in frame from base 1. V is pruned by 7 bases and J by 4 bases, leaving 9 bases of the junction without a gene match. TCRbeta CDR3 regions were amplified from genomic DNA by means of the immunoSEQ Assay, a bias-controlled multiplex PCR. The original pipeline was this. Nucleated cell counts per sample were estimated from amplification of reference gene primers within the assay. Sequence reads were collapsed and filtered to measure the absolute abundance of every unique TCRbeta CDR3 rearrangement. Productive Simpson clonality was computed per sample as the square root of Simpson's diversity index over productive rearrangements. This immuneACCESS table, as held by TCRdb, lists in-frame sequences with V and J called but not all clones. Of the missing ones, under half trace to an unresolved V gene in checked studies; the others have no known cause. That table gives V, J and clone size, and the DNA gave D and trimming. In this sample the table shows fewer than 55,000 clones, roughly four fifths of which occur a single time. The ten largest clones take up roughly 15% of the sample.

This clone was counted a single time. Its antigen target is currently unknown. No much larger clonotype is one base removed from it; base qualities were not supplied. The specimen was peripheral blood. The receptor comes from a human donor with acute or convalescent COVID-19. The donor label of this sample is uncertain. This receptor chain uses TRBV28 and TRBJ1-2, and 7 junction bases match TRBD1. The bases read TGTGCCAGCACCTGGGTGGGACAGAGCTATGGCTACACCTTC. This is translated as CASTWVGQSYGYTF.